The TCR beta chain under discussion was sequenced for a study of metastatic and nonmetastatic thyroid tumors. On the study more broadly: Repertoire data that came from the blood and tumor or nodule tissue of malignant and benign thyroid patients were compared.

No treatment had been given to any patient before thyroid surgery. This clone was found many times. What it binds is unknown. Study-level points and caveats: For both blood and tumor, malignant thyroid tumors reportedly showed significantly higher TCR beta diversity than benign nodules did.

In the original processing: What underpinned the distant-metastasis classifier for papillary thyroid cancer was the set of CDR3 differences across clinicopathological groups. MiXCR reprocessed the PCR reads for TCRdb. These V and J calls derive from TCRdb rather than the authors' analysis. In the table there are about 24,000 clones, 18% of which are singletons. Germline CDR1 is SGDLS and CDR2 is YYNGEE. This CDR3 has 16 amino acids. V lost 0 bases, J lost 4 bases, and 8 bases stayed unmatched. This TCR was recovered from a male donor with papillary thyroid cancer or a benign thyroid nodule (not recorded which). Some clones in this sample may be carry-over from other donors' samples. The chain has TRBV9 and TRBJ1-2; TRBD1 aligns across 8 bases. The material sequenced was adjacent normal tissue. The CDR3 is CASSVDPGGGVYGYTF. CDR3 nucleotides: TGTGCCAGCAGCGTAGATCCAGGGGGCGGCGTCTATGGCTACACCTTC.